The 19 T cell receptor beta chains below come from one sample, sequenced in a study of identical twins. Via MiXCR, TCRdb re-called the 5' RACE reads, giving one row per CDR3 protein. The profile covers about 200,000 distinct CDR3 sequences, with about 7.5% appearing a single time and less than 2% taken by the ten largest. These data were also reused for a study on yellow fever vaccine responses in identical twins.

Sequencing was done on a sample of memory (CD45RO+) T cells sorted from blood. These receptors came from a woman aged 18-35 years in good health.

This clonotype was recorded a few times. The chain links TRBV19 to TRBJ1-1; no clear D. Trimming cost V 3 bases and J 1 base, with 6 bases left between them. CDR3 length equals 13 residues. CDR1 and CDR2 (germline): LNHDA, SQIVND (reference sequence). This CDR3 reads CASSILENTEAFF. The CDR3 nucleotides read TGTGCCAGTAGTATCCTGGAGAACACTGAAGCTTTCTTT. The full variable domain, its missing parts supplied by reference TRBV19 and TRBJ1-1, is DGGITQSPKYLFRKEGQNVTLSCEQNLNHDAMYWYRQDPGQGLRLIYYSQIVNDFQKGDIAEGYSVSREKKESFPLTVTSAQKNPTAFYLCASSILENTEAFFGQGTRLTVV.

The J gene is TRBJ2-5, the V gene TRBV19; D unclear. The V end was cut by 6 bases, the J end by 5 bases, with 13 bases between. The CDR3 contains 13 residues. Germline V lookup: CDR1 LNHDA, CDR2 SQIVND (reference sequence). The CDR3 DNA sequence: TGTGCCAGTAGACCCTCCCCCGGGGAGACCCAGTACTTC. This sequence encodes CASRPSPGETQYF.

This clonotype appeared a few times. Germline is not matched at one junction end, which may reflect a read error. The chain uses TRBV7-7 and TRBJ2-1; the match to TRBD1 covers 10 bases. CDR1 and CDR2 (germline): SSHAT, FNYEAQ (reference sequence). The CDR3 runs 15 residues. The CDR3 nucleotides read TGTGCTAGCAGCACCGGACAGGGGGCCTACAATGAGCAGTTCTTC. It yields the protein CASSTGQGAYNEQFF.

This clonotype was observed at least ten times. A much more abundant neighbour one base away suggests this may be a read error. The genes are TRBV2 and TRBJ2-2; D remains unclear. Trimming took 4 bases from V and 0 from J, leaving 3 bases between them. Germline-derived CDR1 and CDR2 are SNHLY and FYNNEI. The CDR3 has 13 amino acids. The CDR3 sequence: CASSGSNTGELFF. The CDR3 nucleotides read TGTGCCAGCAGTGGCTCGAACACCGGGGAGCTGTTTTTT.

This chain's CDR3 is CASSSPRTGRTYEQYF. The CDR3 DNA reads as TGTGCCAGCAGTTCGCCTCGGACAGGGAGGACCTACGAGCAGTACTTC. The chain employs TRBV28 and TRBJ2-7, with TRBD1 matching 8 bases. CDR1 and CDR2 (germline): MDHEN, SYDVKM. J was trimmed by 2 bases and V by 4 bases; bases with no gene match: 10. The CDR3 length is 16 residues.

This clonotype was seen only a few times. This sequence joins TRBV7-2 and TRBJ2-1, with 9 bases matching TRBD2. The CDR3 covers 15 residues. Trimming took 9 bases from V and 4 from J; bases not matched to a gene: 10. The germline V gene has CDR1 SGHTA and CDR2 FQGNSA. The CDR3 is CASTPLAGPYNEQFF. The CDR3 DNA reads as TGTGCCAGTACCCCCCTAGCGGGACCTTACAATGAGCAGTTCTTC. Using reference TRBV7-2 and TRBJ2-1 for the parts outside the CDR3, the full variable domain is GAGVSQSPSNKVTEKGKDVELRCDPISGHTALYWYRQSLGQGLEFLIYFQGNSAPDKSGLPSDRFSAERTGGSVSTLTIQRTQQEDSAVYLCASTPLAGPYNEQFFGPGTRLTVL.

This chain joins TRBV7-2 and TRBJ1-2, with 8 nucleotides matching TRBD1. This CDR3 is 14 amino acids long. Trimming took 5 bases from V and 8 from J; bases not matched to a gene: 10. Germline values: CDR1 SGHTA, CDR2 FQGNSA. CDR3 amino acids: CASSRAGQEGGYTF. The CDR3 DNA reads as TGTGCCAGCAGCCGCGCGGGACAGGAGGGCGGCTACACCTTC.

The V and J genes are TRBV18 and TRBJ1-6, with D tentatively TRBD1 (6 bases). V was shortened by 2 bases and J by 9 bases, with 11 bases between the two germline ends. The CDR3 contains 14 residues. In germline, CDR1 is KGHSH, CDR2 LQKENI. CDR3 region: CASSPSGASSPLHF. The CDR3 nucleotides read TGTGCCAGCTCACCATCAGGGGCAAGTTCACCCCTCCACTTT.

This sequence joins TRBV20-1 and TRBJ2-3, with 10 positions matching TRBD2. This CDR3 has 16 residues. Trimming took 1 base from V and 1 from J; bases not matched to a gene: 5. Germline V gene sequence: CDR1 DFQATT, CDR2 SNEGSKA (reference sequence). The CDR3: CSARAEAGGRTDTQYF. CDR3 in DNA: TGCAGTGCTAGAGCGGAAGCGGGAGGGCGCACAGATACGCAGTATTTT.

The CDR3 protein is CSALAGGTTDTQYF. CDR3 in DNA: TGCAGTGCTTTAGCGGGGGGGACCACAGATACGCAGTATTTT. V gene TRBV20-1 combines with J gene TRBJ2-3, with 11 nucleotides matching TRBD2. Trimming removed 5 bases from V and 2 bases from J; junction bases left unmatched: 3. The CDR3 sequence is 14 residues long. Germline V gene sequence: CDR1 DFQATT, CDR2 SNEGSKA (reference sequence).

This clonotype was recorded a few times. The chain has TRBV3-1 and TRBJ1-1; perhaps TRBD1 as D (5 bases). This CDR3 spans 13 amino acids. Trimming took 7 bases from V and 1 from J, leaving 10 bases between them. The germline gives CDR1 LGHDT, CDR2 YNNKEL (reference sequence). The CDR3 bases are TGTGCCAGCACCCTAGGGGCGAACACTGAAGCTTTCTTT. Protein: CASTLGANTEAFF. Based on the CDR3 plus reference TRBV3-1 and TRBJ1-1, the full variable domain is DTAVSQTPKYLVTQMGNDKSIKCEQNLGHDTMYWYKQDSKKFLKIMFSYNNKELIINETVPNRFSPKSPDKAHLNLHINSLELGDSAVYFCASTLGANTEAFFGQGTRLTVV.

In its sample, this clonotype was seen a few times. Here the CDR3 DNA reads TGCGCCAGCAGCCCAAGCCAGGGGAGGGCCGATACGCAGTATTTT. It specifies CASSPSQGRADTQYF. The chain carries TRBV4-1 and TRBJ2-3; tentatively, D is TRBD2 (7 bases). Trimming shortened V by 4 bases and J by 6 bases, and 17 bases separated the two germline ends. CDR3 length equals 15 residues. CDR1 is MGHRA and CDR2 is YSYEKL in the germline V gene.

In this sample, this clonotype turned up a few times. This chain connects TRBV20-1 to TRBJ1-5, with TRBD1 matching 7 bases. In germline, CDR1 is DFQATT, CDR2 SNEGSKA (reference sequence). This CDR3 contains 13 residues. V lost 4 bases and J lost 4; bases outside the gene matches: 4. Here the CDR3 DNA reads TGCAGTGCTAATGACAGGGCTAATCAGCCCCAGCATTTT. Protein sequence: CSANDRANQPQHF.

This clonotype was counted between two and nine times. The V gene is TRBV7-2, the J gene TRBJ2-7, with TRBD2 matching over 10 bases. With V trimmed by 1 base and J by 10 bases, 7 bases remained unmatched. CDR1 and CDR2 (germline): SGHTA, FQGNSA. The CDR3 is made up of 14 amino acids. The CDR3 sequence is CASSLEASGSPQYF. Written as DNA, the CDR3 is TGTGCCAGCAGCTTAGAGGCTAGCGGGAGTCCCCAGTACTTC.

This clonotype was detected many times. The chain carries TRBV5-6 and TRBJ1-6; a weak D match, TRBD1 (5 bases). The CDR3 loop spans 16 amino acids. CDR1 and CDR2 (germline): SGHDT, YYEEEE. V was cut by 3 bases and J by 7 bases, with 17 bases left in between. The CDR3 DNA reads TGTGCCAGCAGCTCCCCTGCCGGGACTCAAAATTCACCCCTCCACTTT. Its translation: CASSSPAGTQNSPLHF.

CDR3 in amino acids: CASSGRGEATNTEAFF. CDR3 DNA sequence: TGTGCCAGCAGTGGACGCGGTGAGGCGACGAACACTGAAGCTTTCTTT. The rearrangement uses TRBV6-1 and TRBJ1-1, with D uncertain. Germline V gives CDR1 MNHNS, CDR2 SASEGT. The CDR3 contains 16 residues. The germline V and J ends were trimmed by 4 bases and 1 base, with 16 bases remaining between them.

This clonotype was seen ten or more times. The genes are TRBV7-2 and TRBJ2-1, with TRBD2 identical over 11 bases. CDR1 is SGHTA and CDR2 is FQGNSA in the germline V gene. V trimming: 10 bases; J trimming: 4 bases; junction bases outside the gene matches: 9. The CDR3 totals 15 residues. CDR3 residues: CATRPGLAGYNEQFF. CDR3 sequence (DNA): TGTGCCACCAGACCCGGACTAGCGGGTTACAATGAGCAGTTCTTC.

This sequence joins TRBV6-5 and TRBJ2-7; 10 bases line up with TRBD2. Germline loops: CDR1 MNHEY, CDR2 SVGAGI. This CDR3 is built from 14 residues. V lost 4 bases and J lost 3; bases outside the gene matches: 3. The CDR3 region is CASSSLAGDYEQYF. The CDR3 coding sequence is TGTGCCAGCAGTTCGCTAGCGGGGGACTACGAGCAGTACTTC.

This clonotype was observed a few times. The chain employs TRBV10-3 and TRBJ2-1; D not resolved. This CDR3 is built from 13 residues. Germline V lookup: CDR1 ENHRY, CDR2 SYGVKD. With 10 bases removed from V and 1 base from J, the gap between germline ends came to 11 bases. DNA of the CDR3: TGTGCCACCACGAGCCCGTCCTACAATGAGCAGTTCTTC. Its protein is CATTSPSYNEQFF.